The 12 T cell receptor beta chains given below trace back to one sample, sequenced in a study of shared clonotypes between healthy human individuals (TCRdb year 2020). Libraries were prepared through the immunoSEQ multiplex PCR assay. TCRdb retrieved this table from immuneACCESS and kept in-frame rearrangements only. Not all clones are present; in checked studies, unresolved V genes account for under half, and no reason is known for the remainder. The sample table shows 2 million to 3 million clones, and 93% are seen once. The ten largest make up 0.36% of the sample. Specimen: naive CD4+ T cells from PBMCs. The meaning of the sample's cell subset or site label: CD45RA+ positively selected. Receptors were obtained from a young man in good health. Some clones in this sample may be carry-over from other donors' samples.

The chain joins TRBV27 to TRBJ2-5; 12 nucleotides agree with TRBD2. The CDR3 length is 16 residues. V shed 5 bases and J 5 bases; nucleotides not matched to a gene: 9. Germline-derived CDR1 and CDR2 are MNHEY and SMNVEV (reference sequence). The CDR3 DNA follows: TGTGCCAGCAGTGTCATCGGTCTAGCGGGAGGGGAGACCCAGTACTTC. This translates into CASSVIGLAGGETQYF.

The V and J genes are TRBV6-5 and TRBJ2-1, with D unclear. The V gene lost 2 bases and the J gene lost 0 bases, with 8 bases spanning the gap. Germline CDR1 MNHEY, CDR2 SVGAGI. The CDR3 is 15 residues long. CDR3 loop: CASSYASLSYNEQFF. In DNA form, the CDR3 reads TGTGCCAGCAGTTACGCTAGTCTCTCCTACAATGAGCAGTTCTTC.

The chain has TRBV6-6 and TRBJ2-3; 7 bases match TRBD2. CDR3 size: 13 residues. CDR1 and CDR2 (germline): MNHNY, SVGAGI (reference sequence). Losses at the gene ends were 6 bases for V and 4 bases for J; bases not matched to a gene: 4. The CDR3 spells CASRSLAADTQYF. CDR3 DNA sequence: TGTGCCAGCAGATCCCTAGCGGCAGATACGCAGTATTTT.

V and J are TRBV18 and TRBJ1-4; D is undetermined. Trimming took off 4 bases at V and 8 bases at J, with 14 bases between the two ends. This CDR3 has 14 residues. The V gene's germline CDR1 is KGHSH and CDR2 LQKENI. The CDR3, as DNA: TGTGCCAGCTCACTACCACGTCGTCCGGAAAAACTGTTTTTT. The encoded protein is CASSLPRRPEKLFF.

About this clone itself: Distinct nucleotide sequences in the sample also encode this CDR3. The chain's CDR3 is CASSPGLYEQYF. The CDR3 coding sequence is TGTGCCAGCTCACCCGGACTTTACGAGCAGTACTTC. The V call is TRBV18, the J call TRBJ2-7; TRBD2 might be the D (5 bases). The germline V and J ends were trimmed by 3 bases and 4 bases, with 7 bases remaining between them. The germline gives CDR1 KGHSH, CDR2 LQKENI. The CDR3 is 12 residues long.

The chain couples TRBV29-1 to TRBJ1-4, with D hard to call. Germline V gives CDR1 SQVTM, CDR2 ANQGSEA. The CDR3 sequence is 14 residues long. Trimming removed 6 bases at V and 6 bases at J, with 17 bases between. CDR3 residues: CSVPATGSDEKLFF. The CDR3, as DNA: TGCAGCGTGCCTGCGACGGGGTCGGATGAAAAACTGTTTTTT.

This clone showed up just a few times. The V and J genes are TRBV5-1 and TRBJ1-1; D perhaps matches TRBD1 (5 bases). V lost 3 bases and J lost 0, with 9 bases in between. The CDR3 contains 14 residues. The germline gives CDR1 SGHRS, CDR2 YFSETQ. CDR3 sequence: CASSSTVMNTEAFF. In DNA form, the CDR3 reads TGCGCCAGCAGCTCGACAGTGATGAACACTGAAGCTTTCTTT.

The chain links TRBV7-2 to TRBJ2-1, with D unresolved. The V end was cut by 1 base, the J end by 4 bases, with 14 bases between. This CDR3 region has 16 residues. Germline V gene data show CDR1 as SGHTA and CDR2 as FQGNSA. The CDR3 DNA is TGTGCCAGCAGCTTAGTGCCAGCCGAGTTATACAATGAGCAGTTCTTC. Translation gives CASSLVPAELYNEQFF.

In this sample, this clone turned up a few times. The CDR3 sequence: CASSLREGYQPQHF. The CDR3 DNA follows: TGTGCCAGCAGCCTCCGTGAGGGCTATCAGCCCCAGCATTTT. The chain has TRBV28 and TRBJ1-5; D gene ambiguous. This CDR3 has 14 residues. Trimming pared 6 bases from V and 5 bases from J, leaving 14 bases between. CDR1 and CDR2 (germline): MDHEN, SYDVKM.

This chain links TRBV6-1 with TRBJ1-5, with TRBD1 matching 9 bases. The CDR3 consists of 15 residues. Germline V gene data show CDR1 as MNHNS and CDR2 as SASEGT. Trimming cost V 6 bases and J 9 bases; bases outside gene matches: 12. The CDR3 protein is CASSLDRGRGRPQHF. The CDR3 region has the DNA TGTGCCAGCAGCCTGGACAGGGGCCGAGGGAGGCCCCAGCATTTT.

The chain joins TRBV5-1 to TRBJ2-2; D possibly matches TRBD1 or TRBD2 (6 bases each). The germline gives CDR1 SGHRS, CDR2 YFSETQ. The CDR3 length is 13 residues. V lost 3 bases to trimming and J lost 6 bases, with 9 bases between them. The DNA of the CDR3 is TGCGCCAGCAGCTCGGAGGGGGCCGGGGAGCTGTTTTTT. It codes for CASSSEGAGELFF.

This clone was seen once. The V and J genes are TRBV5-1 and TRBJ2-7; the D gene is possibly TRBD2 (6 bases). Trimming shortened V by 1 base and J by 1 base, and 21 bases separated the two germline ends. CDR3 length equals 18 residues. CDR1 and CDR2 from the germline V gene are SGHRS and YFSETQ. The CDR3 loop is CASSLSLVGGILSYEQYF. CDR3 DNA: TGCGCCAGCAGCTTGTCGTTGGTTGGAGGGATCCTATCCTACGAGCAGTACTTC.